The 6 T cell receptor beta chains reported below all come from one sample, sequenced in a study of identifying expanded T cells in peripheral blood. The table came from immunoSEQ multiplex PCR; TCRdb's copy has only in-frame clones and leaves some out. The repertoire holds fewer than 85,000 clones, with 84% as singletons. The sequenced sample was blood. The receptors stem from a person aged 18 to 70 in good health.

This clone was counted only a few times. The rearrangement joins TRBV19 to TRBJ1-3; D gene unclear. The germline CDR1 and CDR2 sequences are LNHDA and SQIVND (reference sequence). This CDR3 has 12 amino acids. Trimming stripped 4 bases from V and 3 bases from J, with 4 bases between. The CDR3 DNA is TGTGCCAGTAGTAACAATGGAAACACCATATATTTT. Amino acid sequence: CASSNNGNTIYF.

The rearrangement joins TRBV19 to TRBJ1-2, with a tentative D call TRBD1 (5 bases). CDR3 length equals 12 residues. V dropped 3 bases and J dropped 4 bases, with 6 bases sitting between them. Germline lookup yields CDR1 LNHDA and CDR2 SQIVND (reference sequence). The CDR3 reads CASSMTAYGYTF. The DNA of the CDR3 is TGTGCCAGTAGTATGACAGCCTATGGCTACACCTTC.

V and J are TRBV14 and TRBJ2-5; 9 bases agree with TRBD1. Losses at the gene ends were 0 bases for V and 2 bases for J; bases not matched to a gene: 7. Germline values: CDR1 SGHDN, CDR2 FVKESK. CDR3 size: 17 residues. The CDR3 DNA reads as TGTGCCAGCAGCCAAGATATAGGGACAGGGAGGCAAGAGACCCAGTACTTC. Translated: CASSQDIGTGRQETQYF.

The chain links TRBV7-8 to TRBJ1-2, with D perhaps TRBD1 (5 bases). Germline V gives CDR1 SGHVS, CDR2 FQNEAQ. The CDR3 loop spans 13 amino acids. V gave up 3 bases and J gave up 4 bases, with 9 bases separating them. This CDR3 is CASSFLDSYGYTF. CDR3 nucleotides: TGTGCCAGCAGCTTCCTCGACAGCTATGGCTACACCTTC. Filled out from reference TRBV7-8 and TRBJ1-2, the complete variable domain reads GAGVSQSPRYKVAKRGQDVALRCDPISGHVSLFWYQQALGQGPEFLTYFQNEAQLDKSGLPSDRFFAERPEGSVSTLKIQRTQQEDSAVYLCASSFLDSYGYTFGSGTRLTVV.

The CDR3 DNA reads as TGTGCCAGCAGCTACGGAGGCGGGGGGGCAGGCACAGATACGCAGTATTTT. This translates into CASSYGGGGAGTDTQYF. The V gene is TRBV7-2, the J gene TRBJ2-3; 9 nucleotides agree with TRBD2. CDR3 length: 17 amino acids. The V and J ends lost 4 bases and 1 base, in that order; junction bases with no gene match: 9. CDR1 and CDR2 from the germline V gene are SGHTA and FQGNSA. The whole variable domain, remainder taken from reference TRBV7-2 and TRBJ2-3, is GAGVSQSPSNKVTEKGKDVELRCDPISGHTALYWYRQSLGQGLEFLIYFQGNSAPDKSGLPSDRFSAERTGGSVSTLTIQRTQQEDSAVYLCASSYGGGGAGTDTQYFGPGTRLTVL.

This chain connects TRBV27 to TRBJ2-2; D not certain. The CDR3 sequence is 12 residues long. The V end lost 3 bases, the J end lost 9 bases, and 8 bases lay between the germline ends. Germline V gene lookup returns CDR1 MNHEY and CDR2 SMNVEV (reference sequence). The CDR3 DNA reads as TGTGCCAGCAGTTTGTGGGGAAGGGAGCTGTTTTTT. Protein product: CASSLWGRELFF.